These T cell receptor beta chains were read from a single sample in a study of molecular identifiers for immune sequencing clone quantification. Via MiXCR, TCRdb re-called the PCR reads, giving one row per CDR3 protein. This table has over 300,000 distinct CDR3 sequences, roughly 24% appearing once. The sample was naive CD8+ T cells from blood, with Jurkat cell RNA spiked in. These receptors were taken from a human donor in good health. Some libraries in this study had Jurkat cell RNA spiked in. The CDR3 runs from the conserved cysteine through the conserved F or W. A D gene is named only where the DNA matches it firmly. The size field is filled for only some rows; it gives once, few, many or a size class.

TRBJ1-1 | many | TRBV12-3/TRBV12-4 | - | TGTGCCAGCAGAAAACAAGGGGGGTTGACTGAAGCTTTCTTT | CASRKQGGLTEAFF
TRBJ2-7 | few | TRBV5-8 | - | TGTGCCAGCAGCTTGGTCGGGATGGAGCAGTACTTC | CASSLVGMEQYF
TRBJ2-7 | - | TRBV28 | - | TGTGCCAGCACCATCCGGCGGGGGCTCTACGAGCAGTACTTC | CASTIRRGLYEQYF
TRBJ1-1 | - | TRBV6-2/TRBV6-3 | - | TGTGCCAACAGTTGCGTCGGCAGAATGAACACTGAAGCTTTCTTT | CANSCVGRMNTEAFF
TRBJ2-5 | many | TRBV5-4 | - | TGTGCCAGCACCAAAGACTTACAAGAGACCCAGTACTTC | CASTKDLQETQYF
TRBJ2-1 | many | TRBV7-9 | TRBD2 | TGTGCCAGCAGCTTAGGAGCGGGAAACAATGAGCAGTTCTTC | CASSLGAGNNEQFF
TRBJ1-2 | few | TRBV4-3 | - | TGCGCCAGCAGCCAAGATCTTCGGCAGAACTATGGCTACACCTTC | CASSQDLRQNYGYTF
TRBJ2-1 | - | TRBV7-2 | TRBD2 | TGTGCCAGCAGCTTAGTGACTAGCGGCGGAAATGAGCAGTTCTTC | CASSLVTSGGNEQFF
TRBJ2-7 | few | TRBV20-1 | - | TGCAGTGCTAGAGATTCCTCCGGGACCACATACTTC | CSARDSSGTTYF
TRBJ1-1 | - | TRBV5-5 | - | TGTGCCAGCAGCTCAGGTAGGAGCACTGAAGCTTTCTTT | CASSSGRSTEAFF
TRBJ2-6 | many | TRBV6-5 | TRBD1 | TGTGCCAGCAGCTGGACAGGGATCTCTGGGGCCAACGTCCTGACTTTC | CASSWTGISGANVLTF
TRBJ2-1 | - | TRBV13 | - | TGTGCCAGCAGCTTCAGCAGGGGGGTGTTCTTC | CASSFSRGVFF
TRBJ2-5 | - | TRBV29-1 | TRBD1 | TGCAGCGCTACCTTTGACAGGGGCCAGTACTTC | CSATFDRGQYF
TRBJ2-7 | many | TRBV7-9 | - | TGTGCCAGCAGCGGCCGCTCCTACGAGCAGTACTTC | CASSGRSYEQYF
TRBJ2-3 | many | TRBV24-1 | TRBD2 | TGTGCCACCGAAGAGCCCGGGACTAGCCTCGGTGATACGCAGTATTTT | CATEEPGTSLGDTQYF
TRBJ2-3 | many | TRBV7-9 | - | TGTGCCAGCGGAAAGGACGGCGGCACAGATACGCAGTATTTT | CASGKDGGTDTQYF
TRBJ1-1 | few | TRBV6-5 | - | TGTGCCAGCAGAAAGGGACTGGGGATAGGAAACACTGAAGCTTTCTTT | CASRKGLGIGNTEAFF
TRBJ2-7 | few | TRBV27 | TRBD2 | TGTGCCAGCGGGGGACTAGTCGACGAGCAGTACTTC | CASGGLVDEQYF
TRBJ1-6 | many | TRBV5-1 | TRBD1 | TGCGCCAGCAGCCCAGGGACAGCTAACTATAATTCACCCCTCCACTTT | CASSPGTANYNSPLHF
TRBJ2-3 | - | TRBV6-1 | TRBD1 | TGTGCCAACAGTACCCACCGGGACAGAAGCACAGATACGCAGTATTTT | CANSTHRDRSTDTQYF
TRBJ1-4 | few | TRBV4-1 | TRBD1 | TGCGCCAGCAGCCAAACAACAGGGGGCGGTGAAAAACTGTTTTTT | CASSQTTGGGEKLFF
TRBJ1-1 | - | TRBV29-1 | - | TGCAGCGTCGCCCTGTCATTTAGCACTGAAGCTTTCTTT | CSVALSFSTEAFF
TRBJ2-5 | few | TRBV6-5 | - | TGTGCCAGCAGCCCCGGGACCTCGGAGGGGACCCAGTACTTC | CASSPGTSEGTQYF
TRBJ1-1 | - | TRBV30 | - | TGTGCCGGGTCCCTTACCAGGACTGAAGCTTTCTTT | CAGSLTRTEAFF
TRBJ2-2 | many | TRBV7-9 | - | TGTGCCAGACTCGGGGGAGCGGACACCGGGGAGCTGTTTTTT | CARLGGADTGELFF